This record covers a single T cell receptor (beta chain). Those enrolled in Seattle joined during active infection and were followed longitudinally afterward. The germline V gene has CDR1 MGHRA and CDR2 YSYEKL. The CDR3 loop spans 21 amino acids. V shed 2 bases and J 3 bases; nucleotides not matched to a gene: 15. This specimen belongs to a study of blood T cell repertoires in COVID-19. Study overall: Samples of COVID-19 (acute and convalescent) were obtained from the United States, Italy and Spain. PBMCs, B-cell-depleted T cells, or T cells provided the cDNA or gDNA that made up the material.

TCRdb's table, derived via immunoSEQ multiplex PCR, lists solely in-frame clones and lacks some. The data show approximately 300,000 clones, with 90% seen just once and 6.3% held by the top ten. The gene calls are TRBV4-1 and TRBJ2-4, with 14 bases fitting TRBD2. Material for sequencing was peripheral blood. The TCR was taken from a woman in her 50s with COVID-19, enrolled during active disease. In nucleotides, the CDR3 is TGCGCCAGCAGCCAATCCGGGGGGGGACTAGCGGGAGTGACCGACAAAAACATTCAGTACTTC. Amino acids: CASSQSGGGLAGVTDKNIQYF.